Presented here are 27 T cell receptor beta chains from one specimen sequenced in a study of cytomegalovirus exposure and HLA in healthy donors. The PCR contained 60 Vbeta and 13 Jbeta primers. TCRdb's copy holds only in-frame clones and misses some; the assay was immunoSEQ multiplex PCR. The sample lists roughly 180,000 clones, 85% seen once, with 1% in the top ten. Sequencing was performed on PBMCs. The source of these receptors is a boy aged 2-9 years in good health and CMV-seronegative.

In DNA form, the CDR3 reads TGTGCCAGTAGCCCCGTTAACACTGAAGCTTTCTTT. This codes for CASSPVNTEAFF. The genes are TRBV19 and TRBJ1-1; D unresolved. Trimming removed 6 bases at V and 2 bases at J, with 7 bases between. Germline assignment: CDR1 LNHDA and CDR2 SQIVND (reference sequence). The CDR3 is made up of 12 amino acids.

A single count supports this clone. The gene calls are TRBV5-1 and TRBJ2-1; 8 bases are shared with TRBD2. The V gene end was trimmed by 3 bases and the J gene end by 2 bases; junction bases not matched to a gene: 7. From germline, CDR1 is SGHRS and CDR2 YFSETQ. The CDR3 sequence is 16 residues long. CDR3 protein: CASSSPGGVAYNEQFF. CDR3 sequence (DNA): TGCGCCAGCAGCTCCCCGGGGGGGGTCGCCTACAATGAGCAGTTCTTC.

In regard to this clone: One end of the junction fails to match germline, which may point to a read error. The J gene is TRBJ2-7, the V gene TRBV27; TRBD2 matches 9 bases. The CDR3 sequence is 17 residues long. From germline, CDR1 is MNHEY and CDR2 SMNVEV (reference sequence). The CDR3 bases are TGTGCCAGCAGTTTATACCCCCCCAGCGGGGGGCCCTACGGGCAGTACTTC. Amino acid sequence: CASSLYPPSGGPYGQYF.

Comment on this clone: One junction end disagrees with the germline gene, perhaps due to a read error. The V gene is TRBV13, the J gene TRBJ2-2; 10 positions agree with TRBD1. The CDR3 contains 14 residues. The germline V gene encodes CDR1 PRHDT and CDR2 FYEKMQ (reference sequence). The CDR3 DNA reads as TGTGCCAGCAGCCCCGGGACAGGGGTTCCGGAGCCGTTTTTT. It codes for CASSPGTGVPEPFF.

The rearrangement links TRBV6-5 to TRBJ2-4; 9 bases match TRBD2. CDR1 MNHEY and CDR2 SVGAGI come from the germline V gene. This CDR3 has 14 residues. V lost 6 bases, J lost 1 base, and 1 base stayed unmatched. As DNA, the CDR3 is TGTGCCAGCAGGCTAGCGGGGGCCAAAAACATTCAGTACTTC. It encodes CASRLAGAKNIQYF.

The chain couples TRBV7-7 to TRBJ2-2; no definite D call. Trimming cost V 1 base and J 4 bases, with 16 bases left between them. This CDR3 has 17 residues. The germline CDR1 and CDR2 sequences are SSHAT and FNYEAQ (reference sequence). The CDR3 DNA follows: TGTGCCAGCAGCTTAGAATCTTGGCCCCGCGGCACCGGGGAGCTGTTTTTT. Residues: CASSLESWPRGTGELFF.

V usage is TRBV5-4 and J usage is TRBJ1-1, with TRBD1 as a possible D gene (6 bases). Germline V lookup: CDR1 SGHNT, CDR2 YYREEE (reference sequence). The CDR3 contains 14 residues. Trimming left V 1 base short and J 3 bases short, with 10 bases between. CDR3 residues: CASSLTPGDTEAFF. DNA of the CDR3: TGTGCCAGCAGCTTGACCCCAGGGGACACTGAAGCTTTCTTT.

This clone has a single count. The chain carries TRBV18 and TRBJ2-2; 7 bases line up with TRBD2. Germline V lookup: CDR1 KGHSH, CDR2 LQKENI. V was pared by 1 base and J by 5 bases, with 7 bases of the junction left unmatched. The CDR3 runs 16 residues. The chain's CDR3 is CASSPLGLTLTGELFF. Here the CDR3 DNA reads TGTGCCAGCTCACCACTGGGACTAACTCTTACCGGGGAGCTGTTTTTT.

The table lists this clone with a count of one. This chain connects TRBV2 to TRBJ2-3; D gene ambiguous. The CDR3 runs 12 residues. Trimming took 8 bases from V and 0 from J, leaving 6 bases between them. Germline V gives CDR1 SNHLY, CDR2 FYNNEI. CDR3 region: CASGGSTDTQYF. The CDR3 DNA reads TGTGCCAGCGGCGGAAGCACAGATACGCAGTATTTT. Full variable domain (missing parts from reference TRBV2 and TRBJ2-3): EPEVTQTPSHQVTQMGQEVILRCVPISNHLYFYWYRQILGQKVEFLVSFYNNEISEKSEIFDDQFSVERPDGSNFTLKIRSTKLEDSAMYFCASGGSTDTQYFGPGTRLTVL.

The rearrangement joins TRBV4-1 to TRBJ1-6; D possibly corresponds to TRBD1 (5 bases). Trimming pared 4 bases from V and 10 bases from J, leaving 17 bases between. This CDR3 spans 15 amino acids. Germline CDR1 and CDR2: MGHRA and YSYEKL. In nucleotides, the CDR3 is TGCGCCAGCAGCCCTTGGGGGGGTGTAGCATCACCCCTCCACTTT. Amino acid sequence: CASSPWGGVASPLHF.

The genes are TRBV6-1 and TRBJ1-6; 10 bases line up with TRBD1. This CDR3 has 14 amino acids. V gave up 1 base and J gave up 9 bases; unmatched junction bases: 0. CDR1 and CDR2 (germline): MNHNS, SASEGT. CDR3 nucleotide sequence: TGTGCCAGCAGTGAAGGACAGGGGGCTTCACCCCTCCACTTT. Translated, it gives CASSEGQGASPLHF.

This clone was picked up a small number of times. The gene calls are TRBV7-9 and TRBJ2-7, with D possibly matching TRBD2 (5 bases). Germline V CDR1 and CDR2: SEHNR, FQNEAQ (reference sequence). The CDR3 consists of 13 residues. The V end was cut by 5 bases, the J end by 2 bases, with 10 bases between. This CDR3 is CASSPPGAYEQYF. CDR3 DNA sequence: TGTGCCAGCAGCCCCCCCGGGGCCTACGAGCAGTACTTC.

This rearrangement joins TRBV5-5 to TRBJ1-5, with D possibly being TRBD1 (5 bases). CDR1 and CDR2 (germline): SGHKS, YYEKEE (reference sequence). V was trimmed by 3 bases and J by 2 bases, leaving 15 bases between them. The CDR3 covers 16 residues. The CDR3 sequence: CASSSTDRRGNQPQHF. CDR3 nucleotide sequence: TGTGCCAGCAGCTCGACAGATAGACGGGGCAATCAGCCCCAGCATTTT.

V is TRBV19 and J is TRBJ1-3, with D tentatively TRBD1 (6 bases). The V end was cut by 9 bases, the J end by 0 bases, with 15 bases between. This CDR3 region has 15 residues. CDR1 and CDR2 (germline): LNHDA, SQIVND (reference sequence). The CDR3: CASRQVSDSGNTIYF. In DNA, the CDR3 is TGTGCCAGCAGACAGGTATCAGACTCTGGAAACACCATATATTTT. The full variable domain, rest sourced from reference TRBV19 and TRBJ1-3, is DGGITQSPKYLFRKEGQNVTLSCEQNLNHDAMYWYRQDPGQGLRLIYYSQIVNDFQKGDIAEGYSVSREKKESFPLTVTSAQKNPTAFYLCASRQVSDSGNTIYFGEGSWLTVV.

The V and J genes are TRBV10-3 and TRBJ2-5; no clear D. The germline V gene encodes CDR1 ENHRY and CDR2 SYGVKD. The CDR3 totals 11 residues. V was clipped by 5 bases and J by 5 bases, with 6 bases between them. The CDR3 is CAISNLETQYF. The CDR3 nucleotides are TGTGCCATCAGTAATCTGGAGACCCAGTACTTC.

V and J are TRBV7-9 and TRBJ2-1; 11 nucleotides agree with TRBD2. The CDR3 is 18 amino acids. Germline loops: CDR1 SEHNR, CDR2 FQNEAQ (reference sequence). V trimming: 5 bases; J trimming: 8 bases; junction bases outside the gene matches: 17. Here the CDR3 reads CASSTTGTSGVLRDEQFF. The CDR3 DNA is TGTGCCAGCAGCACTACCGGGACTAGCGGAGTCCTTAGGGATGAGCAGTTCTTC.

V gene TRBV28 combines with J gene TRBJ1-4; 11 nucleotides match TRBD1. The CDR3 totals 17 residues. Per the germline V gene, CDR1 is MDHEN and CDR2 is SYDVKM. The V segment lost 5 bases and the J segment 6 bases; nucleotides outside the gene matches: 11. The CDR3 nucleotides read TGTGCCAGCAGTCGAGGGGATGGACAGGGGGCCGATGAAAAACTGTTTTTT. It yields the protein CASSRGDGQGADEKLFF. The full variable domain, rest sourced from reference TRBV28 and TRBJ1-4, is DVKVTQSSRYLVKRTGEKVFLECVQDMDHENMFWYRQDPGLGLRLIYFSYDVKMKEKGDIPEGYSVSREKKERFSLILESASTNQTSMYLCASSRGDGQGADEKLFFGSGTQLSVL.

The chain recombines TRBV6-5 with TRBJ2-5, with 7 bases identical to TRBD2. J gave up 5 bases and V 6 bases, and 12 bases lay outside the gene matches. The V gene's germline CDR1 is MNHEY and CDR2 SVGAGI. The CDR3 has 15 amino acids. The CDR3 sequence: CASSRRAGDRETQYF. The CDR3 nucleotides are TGTGCCAGCAGCCGGCGGGCGGGAGACCGGGAGACCCAGTACTTC.

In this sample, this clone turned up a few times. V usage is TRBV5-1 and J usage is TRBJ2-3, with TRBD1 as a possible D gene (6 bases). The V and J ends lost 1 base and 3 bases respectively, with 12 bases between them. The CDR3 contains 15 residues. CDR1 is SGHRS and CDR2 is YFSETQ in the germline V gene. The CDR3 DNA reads TGCGCCAGCAGCTTGAGGGGGACGGCAACAGATACGCAGTATTTT. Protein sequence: CASSLRGTATDTQYF.

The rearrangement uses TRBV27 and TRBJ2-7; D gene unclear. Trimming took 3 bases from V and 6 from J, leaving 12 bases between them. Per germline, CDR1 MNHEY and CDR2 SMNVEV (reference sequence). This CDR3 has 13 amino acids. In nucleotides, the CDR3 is TGTGCCAGCAGTTTCTACAGACAAGGCGAGCAGTACTTC. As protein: CASSFYRQGEQYF.

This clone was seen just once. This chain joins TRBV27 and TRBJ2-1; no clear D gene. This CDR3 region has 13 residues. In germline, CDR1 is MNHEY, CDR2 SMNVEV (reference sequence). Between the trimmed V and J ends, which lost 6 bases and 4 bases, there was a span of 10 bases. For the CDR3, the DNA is TGTGCCAGCAGGGCCGGCGGATACAATGAGCAGTTCTTC. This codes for CASRAGGYNEQFF.

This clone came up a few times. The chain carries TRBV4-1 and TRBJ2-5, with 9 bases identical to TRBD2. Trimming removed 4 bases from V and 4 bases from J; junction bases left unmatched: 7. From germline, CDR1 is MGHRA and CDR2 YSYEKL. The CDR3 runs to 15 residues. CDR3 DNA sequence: TGCGCCAGCAGCCTAGCGGGAGCAGGGGGAGAGACCCAGTACTTC. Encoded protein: CASSLAGAGGETQYF.

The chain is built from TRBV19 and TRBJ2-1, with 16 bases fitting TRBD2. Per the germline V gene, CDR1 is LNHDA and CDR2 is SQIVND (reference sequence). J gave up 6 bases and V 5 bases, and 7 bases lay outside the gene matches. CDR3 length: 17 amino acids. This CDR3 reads CASSGTSGGAGSNEQFF. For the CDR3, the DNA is TGTGCCAGTAGTGGGACTAGCGGGGGGGCCGGATCCAATGAGCAGTTCTTC.

CDR3 nucleotides: TGTGCCAGCAGTTACGACCAGGCAAGTGGAAACACCATATATTTT. Translated: CASSYDQASGNTIYF. The chain links TRBV6-5 to TRBJ1-3, with unresolved D. Trimming took off 2 bases at V and 3 bases at J, with 11 bases between the two ends. This CDR3 has 15 amino acids. Germline lookup yields CDR1 MNHEY and CDR2 SVGAGI.

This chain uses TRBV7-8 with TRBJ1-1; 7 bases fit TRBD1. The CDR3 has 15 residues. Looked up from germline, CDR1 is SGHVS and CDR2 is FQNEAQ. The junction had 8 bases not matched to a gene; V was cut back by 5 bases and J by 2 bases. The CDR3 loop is CASSDYYRGNTEAFF. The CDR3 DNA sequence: TGTGCCAGCAGCGACTACTACAGGGGAAACACTGAAGCTTTCTTT.

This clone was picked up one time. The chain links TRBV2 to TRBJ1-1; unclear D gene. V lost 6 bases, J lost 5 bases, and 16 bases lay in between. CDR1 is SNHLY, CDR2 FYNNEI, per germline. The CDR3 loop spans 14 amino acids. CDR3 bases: TGTGCCAGCAGCCCCCGAGGAGGGCGGACTGAAGCTTTCTTT. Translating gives CASSPRGGRTEAFF.

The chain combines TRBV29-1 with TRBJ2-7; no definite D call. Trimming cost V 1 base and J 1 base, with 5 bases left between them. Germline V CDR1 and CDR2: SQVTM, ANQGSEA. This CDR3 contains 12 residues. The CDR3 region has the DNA TGCAGCGTTGAAGGCCGGTCCTACGAGCAGTACTTC. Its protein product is CSVEGRSYEQYF.